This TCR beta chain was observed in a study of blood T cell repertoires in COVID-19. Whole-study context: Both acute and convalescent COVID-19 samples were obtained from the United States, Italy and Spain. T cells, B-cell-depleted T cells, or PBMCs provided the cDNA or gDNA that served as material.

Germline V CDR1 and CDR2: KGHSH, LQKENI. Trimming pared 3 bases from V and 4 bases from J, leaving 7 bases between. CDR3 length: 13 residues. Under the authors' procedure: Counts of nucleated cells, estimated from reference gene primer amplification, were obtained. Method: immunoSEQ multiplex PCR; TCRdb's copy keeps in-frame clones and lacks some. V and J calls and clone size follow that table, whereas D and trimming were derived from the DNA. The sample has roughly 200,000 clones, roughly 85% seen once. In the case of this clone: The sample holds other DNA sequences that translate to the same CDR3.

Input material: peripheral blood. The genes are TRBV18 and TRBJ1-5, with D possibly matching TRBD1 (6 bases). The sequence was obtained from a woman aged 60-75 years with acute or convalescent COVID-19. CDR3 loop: CASSPDRNQPQHF. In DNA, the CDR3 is TGTGCCAGCTCACCGGACAGAAATCAGCCCCAGCATTTT. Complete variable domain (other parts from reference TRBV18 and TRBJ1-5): NAGVMQNPRHLVRRRGQEARLRCSPMKGHSHVYWYRQLPEEGLKFMVYLQKENIIDESGMPKERFSAEFPKEGPSILRIQQVVRGDSAAYFCASSPDRNQPQHFGDGTRLSIL.